The 16 T cell receptor beta chains given below trace back to one sample, sequenced in a study of tumor-infiltrating lymphocytes in primary liver carcinoma. A primer matching the constant region was used to make TCR beta cDNA from 500 to 650 ng of total RNA. Amplification in three nested multiplex PCR rounds with slightly modified ARM-PCR gave rise to TCR beta libraries. TRBV1-TRBV30 forward and Cbeta reverse primers drove the first two roughly 10-cycle rounds. MiXCR, run by TCRdb on the multiplex PCR reads, gives a single entry per CDR3 protein. This table has approximately 300,000 distinct CDR3 sequences, approximately 60% appearing once. Unsorted whole blood supplied the RNA, and germline DNA was extracted too. Input material: peripheral blood. These receptor sequences come from a man aged 35 to 55 with primary liver carcinoma and hepatitis B virus infection.

About this clonotype itself: A much larger clone sits a single nucleotide away, making a read error possible. The CDR3 reads CASCPQRGVEAFF. The DNA for the CDR3 is TGTGCCAGCTGCCCACAGAGAGGGGTTGAAGCTTTCTTT. The rearrangement links TRBV12-3 or TRBV12-4 to TRBJ1-1; tentatively, D is TRBD1 (5 bases). This CDR3 has 13 amino acids. V was clipped by 8 bases and J by 7 bases, with 17 bases between them.

Note on this clonotype: Likely a read error: the CDR3 ends without its conserved phenylalanine or tryptophan. The chain has TRBV4-2 and TRBJ2-1, with 11 bases aligning to TRBD2. The V segment lost 3 bases and the J segment 5 bases; nucleotides outside the gene matches: 9. The CDR3 length is 17 residues. The germline gives CDR1 LGHNA, CDR2 YNFKEQ. For the CDR3, the DNA is TGTGCCAGCAGCCAGAGAGTAGTGGGACTAGCGGACAATGAGCAGTTCCTC. It yields the protein CASSQRVVGLADNEQFL.

For this clonotype: At one end, the junction sequence differs from germline, possibly due to a read error. The chain carries TRBV29-1 and TRBJ2-5, with D possibly matching TRBD2 (5 bases). The CDR3 extends over 13 amino acids. Germline CDR1 and CDR2: SQVTM and ANQGSEA. The CDR3 DNA is TGCAGCGTTGAAGGCCCAGGATGGGAGACCCAATACTTC. The encoded protein is CSVEGPGWETQYF.

A note on this clonotype: This sequence may be a read error, since a much larger clone differs from it by one base. The CDR3 coding sequence is TGTGCCGGCAGCCAAGAAGAGGCGAGGACAGATACGCAGTATTTT. Translated, it gives CAGSQEEARTDTQYF. The chain employs TRBV4-2 and TRBJ2-3; D remains unclear. From germline, CDR1 is LGHNA and CDR2 YNFKEQ. The length of the CDR3 is 15 residues.

The gene calls are TRBV7-9 and TRBJ1-5; D is ambiguous. This CDR3 spans 15 amino acids. Germline V gives CDR1 SEHNR, CDR2 FQNEAQ (reference sequence). V lost 5 bases and J 1 base, leaving 12 bases between the germline ends. CDR3 protein: CASSPLGGSNQPQHF. CDR3 nucleotides: TGTGCCAGCAGCCCCCTGGGAGGAAGCAATCAGCCCCAGCATTTT.

Remarks on this clonotype: Germline and junction disagree at one end, which may indicate a read error. The rearrangement uses TRBV28 and TRBJ2-3; unclear D gene. CDR1 and CDR2 from the germline V gene are MDHEN and SYDVKM. The CDR3 spans 13 residues. The DNA for the CDR3 is TGTGCCAGCACCTCACCGGGCACAGATACGCATTATTTT. Residues: CASTSPGTDTHYF.

The V gene is TRBV28, the J gene TRBJ1-1; TRBD1 matches at 9 bases. After removal of 7 bases from V and 0 bases from J, the junction contained 15 bases not matched to a gene. Germline lookup yields CDR1 MDHEN and CDR2 SYDVKM. There are 18 residues in the CDR3. Here the CDR3 DNA reads TGTGCCAGCACCTCGCTCAGTCTAGACAGGGGGATGAACACTGAAGCTTTCTTT. Translating it yields CASTSLSLDRGMNTEAFF.

A note on this clonotype: This clone may be a read error of a much larger clone one base away. V usage is TRBV10-3 and J usage is TRBJ2-6; tentatively, D is TRBD2 (6 bases). The germline CDR1 and CDR2 sequences are ENHRY and SYGVKD. The CDR3 spans 13 residues. The CDR3 reads CDISGGLNNVLTF. In DNA, the CDR3 is TGTGACATCAGTGGTGGACTAAACAACGTCCTGACTTTC.

This clonotype was counted many times. The chain couples TRBV6-1 to TRBJ2-7; TRBD1 or TRBD2 may be the D gene (5 bases each). The V end lost 0 bases, the J end lost 2 bases, and 11 bases lay between the germline ends. The CDR3 has 15 residues. Germline values: CDR1 MNHNS, CDR2 SASEGT. For the CDR3, the DNA is TGTGCCAGCAGTGAAGCGGGACGGTCCACCTACGAGCAGTACTTC. Encoded protein: CASSEAGRSTYEQYF.

Note on this clonotype: A much larger clone lies one base from this, so it may be a read error. The chain uses TRBV25-1 and TRBJ1-4; D ambiguous. The CDR3 covers 15 residues. Germline CDR1 and CDR2: MGHDK and SYGVNS. The CDR3 spells CVSSEGSLGNEKLFF. The CDR3, as DNA: TGTGTCAGCAGTGAAGGTTCCCTGGGAAATGAAAAACTGTTTTTT. The entire variable domain, with the rest obtained from reference TRBV25-1 and TRBJ1-4, is as follows: EADIYQTPRYLVIGTGKKITLECSQTMGHDKMYWYQQDPGMELHLIHYSYGVNSTEKGDLSSESTVSRIRTEHFPLTLESARPSHTSQYLCVSSEGSLGNEKLFFGSGTQLSVL.

About this clonotype itself: The germline gene is not matched at one end of the junction; a read error may be the cause. The genes are TRBV10-3 and TRBJ2-3; 9 bases are a match to TRBD2. The CDR3 covers 16 residues. Germline V gene lookup returns CDR1 ENHRY and CDR2 SYGVKD. The CDR3 sequence: CAISGIHGTSTDMQYF. The CDR3 nucleotides read TGTGCCATCAGTGGGATACATGGGACTAGCACAGATATGCAGTATTTT.

A note on this clonotype: Germline is not matched at one junction end, which may reflect a read error. This rearrangement joins TRBV10-3 to TRBJ2-2, with 13 bases that match TRBD2. CDR1 and CDR2 (germline): ENHRY, SYGVKD. The CDR3 runs to 16 residues. The CDR3 DNA sequence: TGTGTCATCAGCCGGACTAGCGGGAGGAACACCGGGGAGCTGTTTTTT. Translation gives CVISRTSGRNTGELFF.

Points on this clonotype: A much larger clonotype is one base distant, so this may be a read error. The chain joins TRBV5-4 to TRBJ1-4; 12 bases are a match to TRBD1. Germline V gene data show CDR1 as SGHNT and CDR2 as YYREEE (reference sequence). The CDR3 has 16 amino acids. The CDR3 nucleotides read TGTACCAGCAGCCCAAGCGGTGGGACAGGGGGCGAAAAACTGTTTTTT. It yields the protein CTSSPSGGTGGEKLFF.

V usage is TRBV14 and J usage is TRBJ2-2; D remains ambiguous. Germline CDR1 is SGHDN and CDR2 is FVKESK. Trimming left V 1 base short and J 10 bases short, with 19 bases between. This CDR3 comprises 16 residues. Written as DNA, the CDR3 is TGTGCCAGCAGCCAAGTAGCTGGCAGCAACATCGTGGAGCTGTTTTTT. Translated: CASSQVAGSNIVELFF.

This clonotype was seen only once. This may come from a read error, since a much larger clone is one base off. V is TRBV5-4 and J is TRBJ2-5; the match to TRBD1 covers 10 bases. The germline V gene encodes CDR1 SGHNT and CDR2 YYREEE (reference sequence). CDR3 length equals 15 residues. CDR3 amino acids: CVSSSRWTGGETQYF. The CDR3 DNA is TGTGTCAGCAGCTCAAGGTGGACAGGGGGAGAGACCCAGTACTTC.

With regard to this clonotype: A much larger clone differs from this one at a single base, so this may be a read error. The J gene is TRBJ1-4, the V gene TRBV6-6; 7 nucleotides match TRBD1. The germline gives CDR1 MNHNY, CDR2 SVGAGI (reference sequence). This CDR3 comprises 13 residues. Trimming cost V 7 bases and J 8 bases; bases outside gene matches: 7. This CDR3 is CASTGRGGEKLFF. CDR3 bases: TGTGCCAGCACTGGGAGAGGGGGCGAAAAACTGTTTTTT.